This entry concerns a single T cell receptor (beta chain). Its antigen is unknown. The data stem from a study of cytomegalovirus exposure and HLA in healthy donors. Study-wide findings and caveats: In a later analysis, DRB1 alleles had the most associated TCRs; HLA-C alleles the fewest.

The PCR ran on 60 Vbeta and 13 Jbeta primers. Measured with immunoSEQ multiplex PCR; TCRdb has only the in-frame clones, and not every one. The sample gives under 200,000 clones, 70% to 80% of which show up once; around 4.8% is in the top ten. V was trimmed by 0 bases and J by 4 bases, leaving 10 bases between them. The CDR3 spans 15 residues. Germline-derived CDR1 and CDR2 are SGDLS and YYNGEE. The chain links TRBV9 to TRBJ2-2; no clear D. The receptor was derived from a woman in her twenties or thirties in good health and CMV-seropositive. Sequenced input: PBMCs. CDR3 protein: CASSVGTPGTGELFF. For the CDR3, the DNA is TGTGCCAGCAGCGTAGGTACCCCCGGCACCGGGGAGCTGTTTTTT.